This record covers a single T cell receptor beta chain. This sample stems from a study of blood T cell repertoires in COVID-19. After removal of 5 bases from V and 8 bases from J, the junction contained 15 bases not matched to a gene. The CDR3 consists of 16 residues. Germline CDR1 PRHDT, CDR2 FYEKMQ (reference sequence). TCRdb's table, derived via immunoSEQ multiplex PCR, lists solely in-frame clones and lacks some. The sample lists some 90,000 clones; 89% were seen once. Sequences were obtained from peripheral blood. The V gene is TRBV13, the J gene TRBJ1-2, with 9 bases identical to TRBD1. The source is a man aged 45-65 years with COVID-19, enrolled during active disease. CDR3: CASSLGQGWAPGGYTF. The CDR3 region has the DNA TGTGCCAGCAGCCTTGGACAGGGGTGGGCACCTGGGGGCTACACCTTC. Full variable domain (missing parts from reference TRBV13 and TRBJ1-2): AAGVIQSPRHLIKEKRETATLKCYPIPRHDTVYWYQQGPGQDPQFLISFYEKMQSDKGSIPDRFSAQQFSDYHSELNMSSLELGDSALYFCASSLGQGWAPGGYTFGSGTRLTVV.